This TCR beta chain was observed in a study of shared clonotypes between healthy human individuals. Assay used: immunoSEQ multiplex PCR; TCRdb lists only in-frame clones, some missing. The sample has under 350,000 clones, around 87% seen once; the top ten hold roughly 15%. V lost 5 bases, J lost 3 bases, and 10 bases lay in between. The CDR3 sequence is 13 residues long. Germline CDR1 and CDR2: SGHDN and FVKESK. This TCR derives from a man in his late teens or twenties in good health. Specimen: memory CD8+ T cells sorted from blood. As to subset: CD45RO+ cells pooled with CCR7-negative TemRA cells. This chain connects TRBV14 to TRBJ1-1, with TRBD1 as a possible D gene (6 bases). The CDR3 DNA sequence: TGTGCCAGCAGCTCGGACAGCTACACTGAAGCTTTCTTT. This translates into CASSSDSYTEAFF.